This entry is about one T cell receptor beta chain. The source of the sample is a study of blood T cell repertoires in COVID-19. V dropped 4 bases and J dropped 5 bases, with 14 bases sitting between them. CDR1 and CDR2 (germline): SGHTA, FQGNSA. The CDR3 covers 14 residues. Here immunoSEQ multiplex PCR was the method, and the copy in TCRdb shows in-frame clones only, minus some. The sample carries around 200,000 clones, roughly 84% recorded once. The chain is built from TRBV7-2 and TRBJ2-5; unclear D gene. The specimen sequenced was peripheral blood. The TCR was taken from a human donor with acute or convalescent COVID-19. The donor label of this sample is uncertain. This CDR3 reads CASSSPSGWETQYF. The DNA for the CDR3 is TGTGCCAGCAGCTCCCCCTCAGGCTGGGAGACCCAGTACTTC.